The 2 T cell receptor beta chains presented below share a single source sample, sequenced in a study of blood T cell repertoires in COVID-19. Here immunoSEQ multiplex PCR was the method, and the copy in TCRdb shows in-frame clones only, minus some. The sample carries roughly 140,000 clones, around 84% recorded once. The sample was peripheral blood. Every receptor here comes from a man in his sixties with active or convalescent COVID-19.

This chain uses TRBV2 with TRBJ1-1, with D uncertain. The germline gives CDR1 SNHLY, CDR2 FYNNEI. The CDR3 is made up of 13 amino acids. The V and J ends lost 3 bases and 1 base respectively, with 6 bases between them. CDR3 protein: CASSDFRNTEAFF. The CDR3 DNA reads TGTGCCAGCAGTGACTTTAGGAACACTGAAGCTTTCTTT.

This clone was seen a single time. This chain uses TRBV5-1 with TRBJ1-1, with 10 bases fitting TRBD1. J was trimmed by 3 bases and V by 1 base; bases with no gene match: 6. Germline CDR1 and CDR2: SGHRS and YFSETQ. This CDR3 contains 16 residues. The CDR3 sequence: CASSLPRQGADTEAFF. The CDR3 DNA follows: TGCGCCAGCAGCTTGCCCCGACAGGGGGCGGACACTGAAGCTTTCTTT.